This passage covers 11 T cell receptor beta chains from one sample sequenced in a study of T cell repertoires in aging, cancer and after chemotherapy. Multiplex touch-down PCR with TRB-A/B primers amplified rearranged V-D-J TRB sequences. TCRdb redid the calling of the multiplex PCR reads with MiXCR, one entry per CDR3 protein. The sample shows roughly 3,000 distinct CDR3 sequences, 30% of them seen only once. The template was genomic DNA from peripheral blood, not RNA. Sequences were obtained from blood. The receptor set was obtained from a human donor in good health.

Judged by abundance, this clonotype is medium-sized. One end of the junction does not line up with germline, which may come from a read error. CDR3 nucleotides: TGTGCCAGCAGTGAGCATCGCGACTACGGCTACACCTTC. Translation: CASSEHRDYGYTF. V gene TRBV25-1 combines with J gene TRBJ1-2; D is undetermined. The germline V gene encodes CDR1 MGHDK and CDR2 SYGVNS. The CDR3 sequence is 13 residues long.

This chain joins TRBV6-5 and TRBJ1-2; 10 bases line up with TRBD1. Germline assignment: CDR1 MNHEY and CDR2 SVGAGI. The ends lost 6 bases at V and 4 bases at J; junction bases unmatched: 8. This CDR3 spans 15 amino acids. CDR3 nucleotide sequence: TGTGCCAGCAGCCCCGGGACAGGGGAGTCCTATGGCTACACCTTC. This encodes CASSPGTGESYGYTF.

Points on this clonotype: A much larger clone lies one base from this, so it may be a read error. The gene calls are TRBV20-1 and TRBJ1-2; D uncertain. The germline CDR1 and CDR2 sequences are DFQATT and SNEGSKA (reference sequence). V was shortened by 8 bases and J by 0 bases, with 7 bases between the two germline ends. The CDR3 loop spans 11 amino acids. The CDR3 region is CSLASNYGYTF. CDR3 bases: TGCAGTTTGGCGTCTAACTATGGCTACACCTTC.

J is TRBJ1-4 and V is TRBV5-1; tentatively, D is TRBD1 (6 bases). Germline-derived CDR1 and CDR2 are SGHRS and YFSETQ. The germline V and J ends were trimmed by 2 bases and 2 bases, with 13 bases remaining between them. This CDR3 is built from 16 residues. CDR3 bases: TGCGCCAGCAGCTTCGGGGGCCTCGGCACTAATGAAAAACTGTTTTTT. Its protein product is CASSFGGLGTNEKLFF.

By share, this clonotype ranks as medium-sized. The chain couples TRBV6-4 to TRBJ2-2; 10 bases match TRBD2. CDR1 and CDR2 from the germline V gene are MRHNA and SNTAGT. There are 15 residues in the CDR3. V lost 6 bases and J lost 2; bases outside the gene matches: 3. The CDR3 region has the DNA TGTGCCAGCAGCAGCGGGGGGGCCAACACCGGGGAGCTGTTTTTT. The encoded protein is CASSSGGANTGELFF.

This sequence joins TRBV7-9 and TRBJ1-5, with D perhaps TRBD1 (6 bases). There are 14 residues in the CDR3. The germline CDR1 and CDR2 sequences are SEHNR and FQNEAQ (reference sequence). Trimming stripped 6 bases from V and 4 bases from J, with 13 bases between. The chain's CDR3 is CASSPGGGNQPQHF. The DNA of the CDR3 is TGTGCCAGCAGTCCGGGGGGCGGGAATCAGCCCCAGCATTTT.

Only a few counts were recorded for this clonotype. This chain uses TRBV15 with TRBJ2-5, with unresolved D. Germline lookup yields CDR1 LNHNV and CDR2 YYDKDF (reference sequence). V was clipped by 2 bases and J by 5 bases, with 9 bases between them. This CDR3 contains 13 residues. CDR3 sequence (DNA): TGTGCCACCAGCAGATCGCCGTCGGAGACCCAGTACTTC. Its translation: CATSRSPSETQYF.

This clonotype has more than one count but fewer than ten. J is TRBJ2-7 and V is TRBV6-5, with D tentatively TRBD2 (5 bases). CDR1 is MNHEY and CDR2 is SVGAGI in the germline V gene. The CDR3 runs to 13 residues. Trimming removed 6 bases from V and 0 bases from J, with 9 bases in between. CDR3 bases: TGTGCCAGCAGGCCGGGGAGCTCCTACGAGCAGTACTTC. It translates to CASRPGSSYEQYF.

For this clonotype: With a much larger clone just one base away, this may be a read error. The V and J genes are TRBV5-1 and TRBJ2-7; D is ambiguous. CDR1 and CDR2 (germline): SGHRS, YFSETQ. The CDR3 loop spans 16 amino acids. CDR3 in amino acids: CVSSPGSAYTGPEQYF. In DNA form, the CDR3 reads TGCGTCAGCAGCCCCGGTTCGGCCTACACGGGTCCCGAGCAGTACTTC.

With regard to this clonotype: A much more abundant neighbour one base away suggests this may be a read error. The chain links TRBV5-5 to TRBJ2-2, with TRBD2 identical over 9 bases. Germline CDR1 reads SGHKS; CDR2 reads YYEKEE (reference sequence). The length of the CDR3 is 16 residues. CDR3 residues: CTSSRQAGGPIGELFF. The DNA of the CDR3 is TGCACCAGCAGCAGGCAGGCGGGAGGGCCTATCGGGGAGCTGTTTTTT. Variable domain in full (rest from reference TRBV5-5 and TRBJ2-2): DAGVTQSPTHLIKTRGQQVTLRCSPISGHKSVSWYQQVLGQGPQFIFQYYEKEERGRGNFPDRFSARQFPNYSSELNVNALLLGDSALYLCTSSRQAGGPIGELFFGEGSRLTVL.

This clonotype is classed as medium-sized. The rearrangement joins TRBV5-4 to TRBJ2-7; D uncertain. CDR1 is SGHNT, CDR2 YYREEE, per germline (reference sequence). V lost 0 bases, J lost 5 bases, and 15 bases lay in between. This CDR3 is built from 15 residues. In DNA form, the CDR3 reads TGTGCCAGCAGCTTGGGTGGTATCGGAAGGGACGAGCAGTACTTC. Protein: CASSLGGIGRDEQYF.